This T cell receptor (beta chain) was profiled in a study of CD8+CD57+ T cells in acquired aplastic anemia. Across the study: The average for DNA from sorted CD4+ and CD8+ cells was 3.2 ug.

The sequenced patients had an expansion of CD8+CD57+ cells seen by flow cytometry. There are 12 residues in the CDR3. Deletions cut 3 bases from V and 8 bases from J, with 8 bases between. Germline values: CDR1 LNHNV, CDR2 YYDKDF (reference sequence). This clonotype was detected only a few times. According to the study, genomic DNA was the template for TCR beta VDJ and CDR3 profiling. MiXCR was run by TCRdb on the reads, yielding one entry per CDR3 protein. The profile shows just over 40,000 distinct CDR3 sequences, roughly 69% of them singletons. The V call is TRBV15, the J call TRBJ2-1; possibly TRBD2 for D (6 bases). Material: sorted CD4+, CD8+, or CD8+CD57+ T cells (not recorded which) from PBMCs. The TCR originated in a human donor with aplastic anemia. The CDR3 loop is CATSSPGDEQFF. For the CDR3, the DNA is TGTGCCACCAGCAGTCCGGGAGATGAGCAGTTCTTC.